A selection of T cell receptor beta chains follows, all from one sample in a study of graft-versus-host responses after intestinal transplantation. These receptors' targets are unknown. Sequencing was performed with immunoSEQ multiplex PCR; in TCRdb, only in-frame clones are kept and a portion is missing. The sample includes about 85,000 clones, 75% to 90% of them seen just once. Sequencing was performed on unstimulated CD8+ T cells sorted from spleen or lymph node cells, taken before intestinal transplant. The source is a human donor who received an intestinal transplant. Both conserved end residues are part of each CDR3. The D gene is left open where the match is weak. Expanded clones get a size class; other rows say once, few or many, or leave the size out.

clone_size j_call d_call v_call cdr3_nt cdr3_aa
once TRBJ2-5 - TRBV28 TGTGCCAGCAGTTTAGAAGAGACCCAGTACTTC CASSLEETQYF
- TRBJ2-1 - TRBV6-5 TGTGCCAGCAGTTACTCGAACCCGCTTTCGTACAATGAGCAGTTCTTC CASSYSNPLSYNEQFF
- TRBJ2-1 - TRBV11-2 TGTGCCAGCAGCTTAGGGACTGTTTACAATGAGCAGTTCTTC CASSLGTVYNEQFF
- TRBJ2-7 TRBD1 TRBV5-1 TGCGCCAGCAGCTCTGGTCAGGGGGTAAACGAGCAGTACTTC CASSSGQGVNEQYF
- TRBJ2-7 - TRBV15 TGTGCCACCAGCAGAGATCGAGGGGACAGTCTGGACTACTACGAGCAGTACTTC CATSRDRGDSLDYYEQYF
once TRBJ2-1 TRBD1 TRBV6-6 TGTGCTAGCAGTTACGGTTCTTGGACAGGGGATTATGAGCAGTTCTTC CASSYGSWTGDYEQFF
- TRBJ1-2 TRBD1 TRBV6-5 TGTGCCAGCAGTTACCCCATGACAGGGGGTGTCTATGGCTACACCTTC CASSYPMTGGVYGYTF
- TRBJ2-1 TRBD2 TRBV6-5 TGTGCCAGCAGTTACTCGGTAGCGGGGGGGAACAATGAGCAGTTCTTC CASSYSVAGGNNEQFF
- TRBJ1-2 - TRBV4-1 TGCGCCTCCGAGCCGGGTTGGGGCTATGGCTACACCTTC CASEPGWGYGYTF
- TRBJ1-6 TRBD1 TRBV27 TGTGCCAGCCACAGGGGGTCTTATAATTCACCCCTCCACTTT CASHRGSYNSPLHF
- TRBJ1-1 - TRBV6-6 TGTGCCAGCAGCTCCATCAGGGTCTTCACTGAAGCTTTCTTT CASSSIRVFTEAFF
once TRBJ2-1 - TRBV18 TGTGCCAGCTCACCAGACAGTATGTACAATGAGCAGTTCTTC CASSPDSMYNEQFF
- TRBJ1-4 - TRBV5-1 TGCGCCAGCAGAGGGACGGGGCCAGGAAAACTGTTTTTT CASRGTGPGKLFF
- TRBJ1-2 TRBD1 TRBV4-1 TGCGCCAGCAGCCAAGAGGCAGGGGGAAACTATGGCTACACCTTC CASSQEAGGNYGYTF
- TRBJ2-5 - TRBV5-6 TGTGCCAGCAGCTTGGCCGGAGGGCAGGGGCAAGAGACCCAGTACTTC CASSLAGGQGQETQYF
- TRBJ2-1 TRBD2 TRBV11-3 TGTGCCAGCAGCTCTAGCGGGATCGGCAATGAGCAGTTCTTC CASSSSGIGNEQFF
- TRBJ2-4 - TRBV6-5 TGTGCCAGCAGTTACACTAGAGGTCCGGGGGACATTCAGTACTTC CASSYTRGPGDIQYF
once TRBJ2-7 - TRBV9 TGTGCCAGCAGCTCCAGCTCCTACGAGCAGTACTTC CASSSSSYEQYF